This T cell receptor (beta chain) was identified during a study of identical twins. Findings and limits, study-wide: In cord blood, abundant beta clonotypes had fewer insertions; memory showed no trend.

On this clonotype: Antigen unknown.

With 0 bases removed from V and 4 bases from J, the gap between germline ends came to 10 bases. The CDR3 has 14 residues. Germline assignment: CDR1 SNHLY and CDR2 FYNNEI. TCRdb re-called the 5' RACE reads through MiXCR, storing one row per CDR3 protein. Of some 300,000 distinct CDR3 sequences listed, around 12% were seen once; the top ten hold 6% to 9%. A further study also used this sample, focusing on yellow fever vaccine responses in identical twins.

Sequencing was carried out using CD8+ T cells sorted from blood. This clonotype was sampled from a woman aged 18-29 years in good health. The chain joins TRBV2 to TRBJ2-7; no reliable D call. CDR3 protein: CASSEAREDYEQYV. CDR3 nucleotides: TGTGCCAGCAGTGAAGCCCGTGAGGATTACGAGCAGTACGTC.